The clone carrying this TCR beta chain has ten or more counts. Its antigen is unidentified. The sample is drawn from a study of T cells in Graves' hyperthyroidism and ophthalmopathy. Broader study findings: Most clonotypes that expanded in the thyroid above 0.001 also showed up in blood.

The germline V gene encodes CDR1 SGHDN and CDR2 FVKESK. The CDR3 length is 15 residues. J lost 3 bases, V lost 4 bases, and 6 bases had no gene match. Amplification yielded TCR beta CDR3 regions, with RNA transcripts as the source. HTBI primers were employed in a first-round RT-PCR of the TCR CDR3. A single record per CDR3 protein comes from TCRdb applying MiXCR to the multiplex PCR reads. The table records roughly 520,000 distinct CDR3 sequences, roughly 25% of them present only once. This TCR was recovered from a woman aged 30 to 39 with Graves' ophthalmopathy. The chain combines TRBV14 with TRBJ1-2; 9 bases fit TRBD1. The sample comprised blood. The CDR3 DNA is TGTGCCAGCAGCCTCTCCGGGACAGGGCACTATGGCTACACCTTC. Encoded protein: CASSLSGTGHYGYTF.